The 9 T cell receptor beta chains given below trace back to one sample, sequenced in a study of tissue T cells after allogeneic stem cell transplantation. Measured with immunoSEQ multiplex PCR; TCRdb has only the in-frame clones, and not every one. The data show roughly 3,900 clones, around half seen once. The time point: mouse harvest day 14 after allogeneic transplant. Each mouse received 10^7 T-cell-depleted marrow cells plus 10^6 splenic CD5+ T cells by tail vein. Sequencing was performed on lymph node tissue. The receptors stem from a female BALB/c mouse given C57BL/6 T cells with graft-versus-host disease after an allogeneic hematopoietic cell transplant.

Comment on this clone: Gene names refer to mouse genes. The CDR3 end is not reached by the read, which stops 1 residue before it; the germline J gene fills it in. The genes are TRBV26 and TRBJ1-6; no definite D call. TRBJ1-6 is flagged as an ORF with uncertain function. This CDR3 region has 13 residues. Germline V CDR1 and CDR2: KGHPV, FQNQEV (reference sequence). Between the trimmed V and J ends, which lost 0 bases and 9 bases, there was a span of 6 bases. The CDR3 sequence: CASSLSGGSPLYF. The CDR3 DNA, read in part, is TGTGCCAGCAGTCTGTCCGGCGGTTCGCCCCTCTAC.

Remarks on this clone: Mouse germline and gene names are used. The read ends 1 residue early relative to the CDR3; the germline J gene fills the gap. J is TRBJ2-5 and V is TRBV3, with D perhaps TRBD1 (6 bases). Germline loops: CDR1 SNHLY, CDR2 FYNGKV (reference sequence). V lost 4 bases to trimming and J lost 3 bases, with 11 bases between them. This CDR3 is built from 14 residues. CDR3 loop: CASSSRDIQDTQYF. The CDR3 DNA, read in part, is TGTGCCAGCAGCTCCCGGGACATACAAGACACCCAGTAC.

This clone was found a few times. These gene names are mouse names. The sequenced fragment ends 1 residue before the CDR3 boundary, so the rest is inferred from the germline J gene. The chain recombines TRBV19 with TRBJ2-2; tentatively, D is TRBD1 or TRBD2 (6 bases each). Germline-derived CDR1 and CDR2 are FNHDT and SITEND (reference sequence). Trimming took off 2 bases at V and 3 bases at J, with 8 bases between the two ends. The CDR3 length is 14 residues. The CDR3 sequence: CASSIGGDTGQLYF. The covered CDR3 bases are TGTGCCAGCAGTATTGGGGGCGACACCGGGCAGCTCTAC.

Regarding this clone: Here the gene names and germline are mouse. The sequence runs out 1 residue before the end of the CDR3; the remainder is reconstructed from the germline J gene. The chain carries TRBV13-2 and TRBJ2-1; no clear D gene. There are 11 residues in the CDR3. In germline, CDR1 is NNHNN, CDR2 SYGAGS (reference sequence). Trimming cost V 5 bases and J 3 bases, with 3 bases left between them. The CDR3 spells CASGTYAEQFF. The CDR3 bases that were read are TGTGCCAGCGGGACCTATGCTGAGCAGTTC.

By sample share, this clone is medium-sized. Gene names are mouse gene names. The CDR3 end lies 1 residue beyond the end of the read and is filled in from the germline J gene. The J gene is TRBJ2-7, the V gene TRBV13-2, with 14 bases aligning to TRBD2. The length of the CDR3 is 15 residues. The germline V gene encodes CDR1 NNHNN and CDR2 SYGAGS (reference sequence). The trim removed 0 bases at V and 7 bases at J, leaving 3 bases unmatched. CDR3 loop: CASGDVGLGGREQYF. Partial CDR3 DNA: TGTGCCAGCGGTGATGTGGGACTGGGGGGGCGCGAACAGTAC.

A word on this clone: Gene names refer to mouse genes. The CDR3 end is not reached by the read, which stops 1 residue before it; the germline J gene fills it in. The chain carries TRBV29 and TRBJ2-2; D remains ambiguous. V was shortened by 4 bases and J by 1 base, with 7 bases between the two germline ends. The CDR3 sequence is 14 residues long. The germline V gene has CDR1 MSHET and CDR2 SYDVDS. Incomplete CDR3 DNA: TGTGCTAGCAGTTCTTGGGAAAACACCGGGCAGCTCTAC. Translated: CASSSWENTGQLY. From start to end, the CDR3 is CASSSWENTGQLYF.

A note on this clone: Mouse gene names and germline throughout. The CDR3 reads CASSLGLQNTLYF. CDR3 bases read: TGTGCCAGCAGTCTGGGCCTTCAAAACACCTTGTAC. The V call is TRBV26, the J call TRBJ2-4; D not resolved. The CDR3 end lies 1 residue beyond the end of the read and is filled in from the germline J gene. V dropped 2 bases and J dropped 2 bases, with 5 bases sitting between them. The CDR3 spans 13 residues. Germline values: CDR1 KGHPV, CDR2 FQNQEV (reference sequence).

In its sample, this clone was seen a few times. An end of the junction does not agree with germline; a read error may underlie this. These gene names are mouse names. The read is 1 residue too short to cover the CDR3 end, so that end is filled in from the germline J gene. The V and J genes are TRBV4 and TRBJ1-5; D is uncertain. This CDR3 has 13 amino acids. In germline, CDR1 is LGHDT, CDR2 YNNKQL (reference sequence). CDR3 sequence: CPSSSTVNQPPLF. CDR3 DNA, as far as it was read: TGTCCCAGCAGCTCAACAGTCAACCAGCCTCCGCTT.

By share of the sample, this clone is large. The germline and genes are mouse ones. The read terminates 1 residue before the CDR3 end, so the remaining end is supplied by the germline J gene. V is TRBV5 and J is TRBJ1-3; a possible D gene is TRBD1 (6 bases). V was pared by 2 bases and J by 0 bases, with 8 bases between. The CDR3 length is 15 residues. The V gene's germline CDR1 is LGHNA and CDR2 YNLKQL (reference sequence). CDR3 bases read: TGTGCCAGCAGCCAAAACAGGGTTTCTGGAAATACGCTCTAT. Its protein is CASSQNRVSGNTLY. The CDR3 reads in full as CASSQNRVSGNTLYF.